A single sample is the source of the 9 T cell receptor beta chains below, sequenced in a study of cytomegalovirus exposure and HLA in healthy donors. 60 Vbeta and 13 Jbeta primers were used in PCR. This table comes from immunoSEQ multiplex PCR, and its TCRdb copy is limited to in-frame clones, with some not included. Among roughly 200,000 clones listed, 70% were seen once. Material: PBMCs. Source of these receptors: a man aged 35 to 55 in good health and CMV-seropositive.

The rearrangement links TRBV5-1 to TRBJ2-1; 11 bases are a match to TRBD1. CDR1 and CDR2 (germline): SGHRS, YFSETQ. The V gene end was trimmed by 7 bases and the J gene end by 7 bases; junction bases not matched to a gene: 10. This CDR3 region has 15 residues. Here the CDR3 reads CASCPGQGGRNEQFF. In DNA form, the CDR3 reads TGCGCCAGCTGCCCGGGACAGGGGGGAAGGAATGAGCAGTTCTTC.

The chain couples TRBV19 to TRBJ1-2, with TRBD1 identical over 9 bases. J lost 2 bases, V lost 5 bases, and 6 bases had no gene match. Germline CDR1 reads LNHDA; CDR2 reads SQIVND (reference sequence). The CDR3 sequence is 15 residues long. CDR3 in DNA: TGTGCCAGTAGTCCGGTGGGACAGGGCAACTATGGCTACACCTTC. Translated, it gives CASSPVGQGNYGYTF.

The chain combines TRBV9 with TRBJ1-2; D gene uncertain. V lost 4 bases and J 4 bases, leaving 5 bases between the germline ends. In germline, CDR1 is SGDLS, CDR2 YYNGEE. The CDR3 is 11 residues long. The CDR3 DNA is TGTGCCAGCAGCTCGAGCTATGGCTACACCTTC. Translated: CASSSSYGYTF.

J is TRBJ2-1 and V is TRBV19; D is undetermined. Germline V gene data show CDR1 as LNHDA and CDR2 as SQIVND (reference sequence). The V end was cut by 5 bases, the J end by 0 bases, with 11 bases between. CDR3 length: 15 residues. The CDR3 DNA sequence: TGTGCCAGTAGTCTTAGACTGAGCTCCTACAATGAGCAGTTCTTC. Protein product: CASSLRLSSYNEQFF.

CDR3 loop: CASRQNRGPTYEQYF. The CDR3 region has the DNA TGTGCCAGCAGACAAAACAGGGGGCCTACCTACGAGCAGTACTTC. This chain links TRBV6-1 with TRBJ2-7; 9 bases are shared with TRBD1. CDR3 size: 15 residues. In germline, CDR1 is MNHNS, CDR2 SASEGT. V shed 6 bases, J shed 2 bases, and the junction held 8 bases outside the gene matches.

This chain uses TRBV9 with TRBJ2-6, with TRBD1 matching 9 bases. Germline CDR1 and CDR2: SGDLS and YYNGEE. The CDR3 has 19 amino acids. After removal of 3 bases from V and 3 bases from J, the junction contained 13 bases not matched to a gene. The CDR3 DNA reads TGTGCCAGCAGCGCCTCAGTTCGGGACAGGGATCGTGGGGCCAACGTCCTGACTTTC. The encoded protein is CASSASVRDRDRGANVLTF. Variable domain in full (rest from reference TRBV9 and TRBJ2-6): DSGVTQTPKHLITATGQRVTLRCSPRSGDLSVYWYQQSLDQGLQFLIQYYNGEERAKGNILERFSAQQFPDLHSELNLSSLELGDSALYFCASSASVRDRDRGANVLTFGAGSRLTVL.

The rearrangement links TRBV4-1 to TRBJ1-3, with TRBD1 matching 8 bases. V was pared by 2 bases and J by 2 bases, with 2 bases of the junction left unmatched. CDR1 and CDR2 from the germline V gene are MGHRA and YSYEKL. The CDR3 loop spans 15 amino acids. The CDR3 protein is CASSQPTGAGNTIYF. For the CDR3, the DNA is TGCGCCAGCAGCCAACCGACAGGGGCTGGAAACACCATATATTTT.

This chain links TRBV15 with TRBJ1-5, with a weak D call TRBD1 (5 bases). Between the trimmed V and J ends, which lost 0 bases and 6 bases, there was a span of 18 bases. CDR1 is LNHNV and CDR2 is YYDKDF in the germline V gene (reference sequence). CDR3 length: 17 amino acids. CDR3 region: CATSRDVQGIGSQPQHF. The CDR3, as DNA: TGTGCCACCAGCAGAGACGTTCAGGGAATCGGAAGTCAGCCCCAGCATTTT.

The rearrangement joins TRBV27 to TRBJ1-2, with a possible D match to TRBD1 (5 bases). The CDR3 is made up of 20 amino acids. Germline V gives CDR1 MNHEY, CDR2 SMNVEV (reference sequence). Trimming left V 2 bases short and J 3 bases short, with 28 bases between. For the CDR3, the DNA is TGTGCCAGCAGTTTAAGAGTAGCCAGGTCTCCGCTTGGGGCTTACTATGGCTACACCTTC. Translation gives CASSLRVARSPLGAYYGYTF.